This T cell receptor (beta chain) was obtained from a study of T cell repertoires in cytomegalovirus infection. TCRdb reprocessed the reads via MiXCR and lists one record per CDR3 protein. The sample includes around 310,000 distinct CDR3 sequences, roughly 29% seen only once; the top ten take around 20%. General study points: There were HLA-C-restricted CMV-specific TCR beta clonotypes dominating the ex vivo response.

V gave up 6 bases and J gave up 2 bases; unmatched junction bases: 8. The CDR3 is 17 amino acids. Germline V gene lookup returns CDR1 MNHEY and CDR2 SMNVEV (reference sequence). This clonotype appeared a few times. Its antigen remains unknown. The input for sequencing was cultured PBMCs, taken from culture after CMV antigen stimulation. The source of this sequence is a human donor in good health (CMV status not recorded). Some clones in this sample may be carry-over from other donors' samples. The chain joins TRBV27 to TRBJ2-5; 14 bases are shared with TRBD2. CDR3 DNA: TGTGCCAGCAGCCCGCGGACTAGCGGGGGGAATCAAGAGACCCAGTACTTC. Protein product: CASSPRTSGGNQETQYF.